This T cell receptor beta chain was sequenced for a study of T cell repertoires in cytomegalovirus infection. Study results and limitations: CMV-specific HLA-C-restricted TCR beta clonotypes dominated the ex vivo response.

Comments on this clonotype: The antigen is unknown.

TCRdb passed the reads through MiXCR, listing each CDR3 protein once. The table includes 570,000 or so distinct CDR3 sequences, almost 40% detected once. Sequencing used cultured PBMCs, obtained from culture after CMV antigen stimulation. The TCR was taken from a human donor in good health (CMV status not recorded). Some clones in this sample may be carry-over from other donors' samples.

The DNA of the CDR3 is TGCGCCAGCAGCCAAGTACAGGGGGGACAGCCCCAGCATTTT. Translation: CASSQVQGGQPQHF. The chain joins TRBV4-1 to TRBJ1-5, with TRBD1 matching over 8 bases. J gave up 7 bases and V 1 base, and 3 bases lay outside the gene matches. Per the germline V gene, CDR1 is MGHRA and CDR2 is YSYEKL. The CDR3 loop spans 14 amino acids.